This entry concerns a single T cell receptor (beta chain). The data derive from a study of T cell responses to AZD1222 COVID-19 vaccine. The protocol was immunoSEQ multiplex PCR, while the TCRdb copy is restricted to in-frame clones and leaves out a portion. The sample includes 100,000 or so clones, 87% seen only once; the top ten take around 9.6%. The clonotype originates from an adult who received the AZD1222 COVID-19 vaccine. The source material was peripheral blood, sampled 28 days after the second AZD1222 dose.

The CDR3 DNA sequence: TGTGCCAGTAGTACTAGCGGGAGTAGGGAGCAGTACTTC. It yields the protein CASSTSGSREQYF. This chain uses TRBV19 with TRBJ2-7; 10 positions agree with TRBD2. This CDR3 is 13 amino acids long. Trimming cost V 4 bases and J 7 bases; bases outside gene matches: 4. CDR1 and CDR2 from the germline V gene are LNHDA and SQIVND (reference sequence). Based on the CDR3 plus reference TRBV19 and TRBJ2-7, the full variable domain is DGGITQSPKYLFRKEGQNVTLSCEQNLNHDAMYWYRQDPGQGLRLIYYSQIVNDFQKGDIAEGYSVSREKKESFPLTVTSAQKNPTAFYLCASSTSGSREQYFGPGTRLTVT.